This TCR beta chain was identified during a study of cytomegalovirus exposure and HLA in healthy donors. The CDR3 runs 13 residues. Germline V gene sequence: CDR1 GTSNPN, CDR2 SVGIG (reference sequence). J gave up 3 bases and V 7 bases, and 6 bases lay outside the gene matches. Study-level points and caveats: Later analysis demonstrated an association between a missense DCLRE1C variant and TCR beta V- and J-gene trimming. An analysis was carried out later, and it reportedly showed fewer N-insertions in an Asian-associated ancestry cluster than the approximately 660-donor mean.

On this clone: What it recognizes is unknown.

A multiplex PCR was run with 60 Vbeta primers and 13 Jbeta primers. Profiled with immunoSEQ multiplex PCR; TCRdb holds only in-frame clones, not every one. Across about 130,000 clones, the top ten clones capture roughly 2% of the sample. The clonotype was recovered from a woman aged 60-75 years in good health and CMV-seronegative. The V call is TRBV30, the J call TRBJ1-2; TRBD1 matches 9 bases. The sequenced sample consisted of PBMCs. The CDR3 bases are TGTGCCTTTGGACAGGGGCTATACTATGGCTACACCTTC. This sequence encodes CAFGQGLYYGYTF.